Listed below are T cell receptor beta chains from one sample, sequenced in a study of blood T cell repertoires in COVID-19. Assay used: immunoSEQ multiplex PCR; TCRdb lists only in-frame clones, some missing. The table includes around 250,000 clones, around 85% detected once. Sequenced material: peripheral blood. The receptors originated from a man between 60 and 70 years old with acute or convalescent COVID-19. The CDR3 runs from the conserved cysteine through the conserved F or W. Fields, in order: D gene, clone size, J gene, V gene, CDR3 DNA, CDR3 protein. The D gene is left open where the match is weak. Only some rows state a clone size, as once, few, many or a class for expanded clones.

TRBD2,NA,TRBJ2-7,TRBV5-4,TGTGCCAGCAGCCTAATTACTAGCGGGAGAAACGAGCAGTACTTC,CASSLITSGRNEQYF
NA,NA,TRBJ1-1,TRBV30,TGTGCCTGGAAGGGGTCTCCTGCTGACACTGAAGCTTTCTTT,CAWKGSPADTEAFF
NA,NA,TRBJ1-5,TRBV14,TGTGCCAGCAGCCGAGAGAGGGCGGATAGCAATCAGCCCCAGCATTTT,CASSRERADSNQPQHF
TRBD1,NA,TRBJ2-1,TRBV19,TGTGCCAGTAGTACGACCGGGACAGAACTCGATGAGCAGTTCTTC,CASSTTGTELDEQFF
NA,NA,TRBJ1-4,TRBV7-2,TGTGCCAGCAGCTTAGGGATCGAGGAATCTAATGAAAAACTGTTTTTT,CASSLGIEESNEKLFF
NA,few,TRBJ1-1,TRBV29-1,TGCAGCGTCAAGGGGGTGGATTACACTGAAGCTTTCTTT,CSVKGVDYTEAFF
TRBD2,NA,TRBJ2-2,TRBV27,TGTGCCAGCAGTACCCCGGGACTAGCGGGAGTCGGCGCCGGGGAGCTGTTTTTT,CASSTPGLAGVGAGELFF
TRBD2,NA,TRBJ2-1,TRBV19,TGTGCCAGTAGTAAAAGCGGGAGGGGGAGGAACAATGAGCAGTTCTTC,CASSKSGRGRNNEQFF
NA,NA,TRBJ2-1,TRBV30,TGTGCCTGGAGTGTAGTCGCGCCTTACAATGAGCAGTTCTTC,CAWSVVAPYNEQFF
TRBD1,NA,TRBJ2-7,TRBV9,TGTGCCAGCAGCGTAGACGGCAGGGGGCGGGAGTACTTC,CASSVDGRGREYF
NA,NA,TRBJ2-3,TRBV28,TGTGCCAGCAGTTTCCCCTCCGCCGGGCCTACAGGGATTACCGGCACAGATACGCAGTATTTT,CASSFPSAGPTGITGTDTQYF
TRBD2,few,TRBJ2-7,TRBV11-3,TGTGCCAGCAGAAACCCTAAAGCGGGAGGGTCCTACGAGCAGTACTTC,CASRNPKAGGSYEQYF
NA,NA,TRBJ2-1,TRBV7-8,TGTGCCAGCAGCTTAGCGCTGGGGGCACAATCAACGGCCTACAATGAGCAGTTCTTC,CASSLALGAQSTAYNEQFF
NA,NA,TRBJ1-5,TRBV6-5,TGTGCCAGCCGACAGATAAATCAGCCCCAGCATTTT,CASRQINQPQHF
TRBD1,NA,TRBJ2-7,TRBV7-9,TGTGCCAGCAGCTCGTCCGGGACAGGTGACCCGCAGTACTTC,CASSSSGTGDPQYF
NA,NA,TRBJ2-7,TRBV30,TGTGCCTGGAGCCGCTTCCCAGGCAGGGAAGGGGAGCAGTACTTC,CAWSRFPGREGEQYF
NA,NA,TRBJ2-2,TRBV7-3,TGTGCCAGCAAGTTGGCTGATTCATACACCGGGGAGCTGTTTTTT,CASKLADSYTGELFF
NA,NA,TRBJ1-2,TRBV3-1/TRBV3-2,TGTGCCAGCAGAAGGGGTGACTATGGCTACACCTTC,CASRRGDYGYTF
NA,NA,TRBJ2-2,TRBV7-7,TGTGCTAGCAGCTTAGATTCCAGGGAAGCCGGGGAGCTGTTTTTT,CASSLDSREAGELFF
TRBD1,NA,TRBJ2-3,TRBV19,TGTGCCACCTCTCGGGACAGGTACACAGATACGCAGTATTTT,CATSRDRYTDTQYF
NA,NA,TRBJ1-2,TRBV9,TGTGCCAGCAGCGTAGCTACTCAGGGAGGCGATGGCTACACCTTC,CASSVATQGGDGYTF
NA,NA,TRBJ2-6,TRBV30,TGTGCCTGGACCGGGGGGCCTGGGGCCAACGTCCTGACTTTC,CAWTGGPGANVLTF
NA,NA,TRBJ1-1,TRBV28,TGTGCCAGCAGTCTCCTTCAGCGGAACACTGAAGCTTTCTTT,CASSLLQRNTEAFF
NA,NA,TRBJ1-1,TRBV30,TGTGCCTGGAGTGTACGGAGGACCCGGCTGGAAGCTTTCTTT,CAWSVRRTRLEAFF
NA,NA,TRBJ2-1,TRBV7-3,TGTGCCAGCAGCTCTAACGATCGCGGTGAGCAGTTCTTC,CASSSNDRGEQFF
NA,NA,TRBJ1-1,TRBV30,TGTGCCTGGAGTCGTAACAGGGACACTGAAGCTTTCTTT,CAWSRNRDTEAFF
NA,NA,TRBJ1-2,TRBV10-3,TGTGCCATCTCCCGCGGGGAGTCTCGGGTGTGGTATGGCTACACCTTC,CAISRGESRVWYGYTF
NA,few,TRBJ1-2,TRBV6-2/TRBV6-3,TGTGCCAGCAGTTACCAGACAGGATTCTATGGCTACACCTTC,CASSYQTGFYGYTF
NA,NA,TRBJ1-4,TRBV7-9,TGTGCCAGCAGCCGCGGAGCAACTAATGAAAAACTGTTTTTT,CASSRGATNEKLFF